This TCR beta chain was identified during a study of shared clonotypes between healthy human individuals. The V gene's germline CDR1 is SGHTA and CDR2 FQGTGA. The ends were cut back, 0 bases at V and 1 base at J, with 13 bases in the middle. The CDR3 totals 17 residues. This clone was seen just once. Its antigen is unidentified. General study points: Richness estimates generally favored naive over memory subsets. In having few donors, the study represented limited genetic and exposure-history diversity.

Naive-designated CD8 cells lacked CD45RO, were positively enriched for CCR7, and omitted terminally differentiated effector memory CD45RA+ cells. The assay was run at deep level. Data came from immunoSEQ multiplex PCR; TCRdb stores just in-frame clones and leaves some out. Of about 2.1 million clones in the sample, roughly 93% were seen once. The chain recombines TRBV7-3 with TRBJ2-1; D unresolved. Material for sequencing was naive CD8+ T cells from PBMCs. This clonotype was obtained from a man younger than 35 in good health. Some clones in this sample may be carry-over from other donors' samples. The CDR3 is CASSLTSQLGSYNEQFF. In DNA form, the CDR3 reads TGTGCCAGCAGCTTAACCTCCCAGCTGGGTTCCTACAATGAGCAGTTCTTC.